This is a list of T cell receptor beta chains from one sample in a study of persistence of HIV-infected CD4 T cells. Using immunoSEQ multiplex PCR, the repertoire was profiled, and TCRdb retains in-frame clones only, with some absent. The repertoire includes 35,000 to 40,000 clones, 80% of them detected once, and approximately 1.5% sits in the top ten. The antigens for these receptors are not known. Sample: CD4+ T cells sorted from PBMCs after roughly 18-hour stimulation, taken from a patient who received antiretroviral therapy. The receptors here all came from an adult man with HIV who was CMV-seropositive. The CDR3 runs from the conserved cysteine through the conserved F or W. Fields, in order: D gene, V gene, J gene, clone size, CDR3 protein, CDR3 DNA. The D gene is left open where the match is weak. Not every row has a clone size; where given, it reads once, few, many or a size class.

d_gene: .
v_gene: TRBV4-1
j_gene: TRBJ1-1
abundance: .
CDR3aa: CASSQGWPRGTEAFF
CDR3nt: TGCGCCAGCAGCCAAGGGTGGCCTCGCGGCACTGAAGCTTTCTTT

d_gene: TRBD1
v_gene: TRBV18
j_gene: TRBJ1-1
abundance: .
CDR3aa: CASSPQGAQNTEAFF
CDR3nt: TGTGCCAGCTCACCTCAGGGGGCGCAAAACACTGAAGCTTTCTTT

d_gene: .
v_gene: TRBV7-3
j_gene: TRBJ1-3
abundance: once
CDR3aa: CASSPRPGPGNTIYF
CDR3nt: TGTGCCAGCAGCCCCCGGCCAGGGCCAGGAAACACCATATATTTT

d_gene: .
v_gene: TRBV5-1
j_gene: TRBJ2-1
abundance: few
CDR3aa: CASSLGDLPYNEQFF
CDR3nt: TGCGCCAGCAGCTTGGGGGACTTACCTTACAATGAGCAGTTCTTC

d_gene: .
v_gene: TRBV7-2
j_gene: TRBJ1-3
abundance: .
CDR3aa: CASSLVGQTQSGNTIYF
CDR3nt: TGTGCCAGCAGCTTAGTTGGGCAGACCCAATCTGGAAACACCATATATTTT

d_gene: .
v_gene: TRBV12-3/TRBV12-4
j_gene: TRBJ2-3
abundance: .
CDR3aa: CASSFTPTDTQYF
CDR3nt: TGTGCCAGCAGTTTTACTCCCACAGATACGCAGTATTTT

d_gene: .
v_gene: TRBV13
j_gene: TRBJ2-7
abundance: .
CDR3aa: CASSLGAGQASYEQYF
CDR3nt: TGTGCCAGCAGCTTAGGAGCGGGACAGGCATCCTACGAGCAGTACTTC

d_gene: .
v_gene: TRBV6-5
j_gene: TRBJ1-4
abundance: .
CDR3aa: CASSNRVREKLFF
CDR3nt: TGTGCCAGCAGTAACAGGGTACGCGAAAAACTGTTTTTT

d_gene: .
v_gene: TRBV19
j_gene: TRBJ2-6
abundance: .
CDR3aa: CASSTYGSGANVLTF
CDR3nt: TGTGCCAGTAGTACGTATGGCTCTGGGGCCAACGTCCTGACTTTC

d_gene: .
v_gene: TRBV3-1/TRBV3-2
j_gene: TRBJ2-7
abundance: .
CDR3aa: CASSPRLSSGNEQYF
CDR3nt: TGTGCCAGCAGTCCCCGCTTATCCTCTGGAAACGAGCAGTACTTC

d_gene: .
v_gene: TRBV7-9
j_gene: TRBJ2-2
abundance: .
CDR3aa: CASSLGINSYTGELFF
CDR3nt: TGTGCCAGCAGCTTAGGTATTAACAGCTACACCGGGGAGCTGTTTTTT

d_gene: TRBD2
v_gene: TRBV5-5
j_gene: TRBJ2-3
abundance: .
CDR3aa: CASTLRGGQDTQYF
CDR3nt: TGTGCCAGCACCCTGCGGGGGGGCCAAGATACGCAGTATTTT

d_gene: .
v_gene: TRBV7-8
j_gene: TRBJ2-3
abundance: .
CDR3aa: CASSFSGGLLSTDTQYF
CDR3nt: TGTGCCAGCAGCTTCAGTGGGGGCCTACTTAGCACAGATACGCAGTATTTT

d_gene: .
v_gene: TRBV5-6
j_gene: TRBJ1-5
abundance: .
CDR3aa: CASSLAARVGQPQHF
CDR3nt: TGTGCCAGCAGCTTGGCCGCGAGGGTCGGTCAGCCCCAGCATTTT

d_gene: TRBD1
v_gene: TRBV18
j_gene: TRBJ1-4
abundance: .
CDR3aa: CASSPGTAEKLFF
CDR3nt: TGTGCCAGCTCGCCAGGGACAGCCGAAAAACTGTTTTTT

d_gene: TRBD1
v_gene: TRBV6-5
j_gene: TRBJ1-4
abundance: .
CDR3aa: CASSPWRQGGEKLFF
CDR3nt: TGTGCCAGCAGTCCATGGAGACAGGGTGGTGAAAAACTGTTTTTT

d_gene: .
v_gene: TRBV9
j_gene: TRBJ2-1
abundance: .
CDR3aa: CASSVFGFRNNEQFF
CDR3nt: TGTGCCAGCAGCGTTTTCGGGTTCAGAAACAATGAGCAGTTCTTC

d_gene: .
v_gene: TRBV7-8
j_gene: TRBJ1-5
abundance: .
CDR3aa: CASSLGQVGGNQPQHF
CDR3nt: TGTGCCAGCAGCTTAGGGCAGGTCGGGGGCAATCAGCCCCAGCATTTT

d_gene: TRBD1
v_gene: TRBV19
j_gene: TRBJ1-2
abundance: .
CDR3aa: CASSPPPGQGAGGYTF
CDR3nt: TGTGCCAGTAGTCCGCCGCCGGGACAGGGGGCTGGAGGCTACACCTTC

d_gene: TRBD1
v_gene: TRBV7-2
j_gene: TRBJ2-7
abundance: few
CDR3aa: CASSFSTGAYEQYF
CDR3nt: TGTGCCAGCAGCTTTTCCACAGGGGCCTACGAGCAGTACTTC

d_gene: .
v_gene: TRBV15
j_gene: TRBJ1-1
abundance: once
CDR3aa: CATSRDKGRSNTEAFF
CDR3nt: TGTGCCACCAGCAGAGACAAGGGCAGGAGTAACACTGAAGCTTTCTTT

d_gene: .
v_gene: TRBV10-2
j_gene: TRBJ2-7
abundance: .
CDR3aa: CASSERESYEQYF
CDR3nt: TGCGCCAGCAGTGAGAGGGAGTCCTACGAGCAGTACTTC

d_gene: .
v_gene: TRBV6-2/TRBV6-3
j_gene: TRBJ1-2
abundance: .
CDR3aa: CASSSGPGVGYTF
CDR3nt: TGTGCCAGCAGTTCCGGACCCGGTGTGGGCTACACCTTC

d_gene: TRBD1
v_gene: TRBV7-9
j_gene: TRBJ1-1
abundance: .
CDR3aa: CASSPTTGSTEAFF
CDR3nt: TGTGCCAGCAGCCCTACGACAGGGTCCACTGAAGCTTTCTTT

d_gene: .
v_gene: TRBV6-1
j_gene: TRBJ1-6
abundance: .
CDR3aa: CASSEATTGNSPLHF
CDR3nt: TGTGCCAGCAGTGAAGCTACGACAGGCAATTCACCCCTCCACTTT

d_gene: .
v_gene: TRBV19
j_gene: TRBJ1-5
abundance: few
CDR3aa: CASSVPQRAFTTNQPQHF
CDR3nt: TGTGCCAGTAGTGTACCTCAAAGGGCCTTCACGACTAATCAGCCCCAGCATTTT

d_gene: .
v_gene: TRBV10-2
j_gene: TRBJ1-2
abundance: .
CDR3aa: CASSEGASNYGYTF
CDR3nt: TGCGCCAGCAGTGAGGGAGCCTCTAACTATGGCTACACCTTC

d_gene: .
v_gene: TRBV10-2
j_gene: TRBJ2-7
abundance: .
CDR3aa: CASSESERTYEQYF
CDR3nt: TGCGCCAGCAGTGAGTCGGAGCGAACCTACGAGCAGTACTTC

d_gene: TRBD1
v_gene: TRBV7-8
j_gene: TRBJ1-5
abundance: .
CDR3aa: CASSGQTGGRPNQPQHF
CDR3nt: TGTGCCAGCAGCGGACAGACAGGGGGAAGGCCCAATCAGCCCCAGCATTTT

d_gene: TRBD1
v_gene: TRBV5-1
j_gene: TRBJ2-7
abundance: .
CDR3aa: CATHERPGQGAEQYF
CDR3nt: TGCGCCACCCACGAGAGGCCGGGACAGGGGGCAGAGCAGTACTTC

d_gene: .
v_gene: TRBV3-1/TRBV3-2
j_gene: TRBJ2-2
abundance: .
CDR3aa: CASSQGLTDNTGELFF
CDR3nt: TGTGCCAGCAGCCAAGGTTTGACAGACAACACCGGGGAGCTGTTTTTT

d_gene: .
v_gene: TRBV5-4
j_gene: TRBJ1-2
abundance: .
CDR3aa: CASSLVADPSGYTF
CDR3nt: TGTGCCAGCAGCTTGGTGGCAGATCCTTCCGGCTACACCTTC

d_gene: .
v_gene: TRBV2
j_gene: TRBJ2-2
abundance: .
CDR3aa: CASRQAGSLNTGELFF
CDR3nt: TGTGCCAGCAGACAGGCCGGGTCCTTAAACACCGGGGAGCTGTTTTTT

d_gene: .
v_gene: TRBV6-4
j_gene: TRBJ2-7
abundance: .
CDR3aa: CASSEGTPYEQYF
CDR3nt: TGTGCCAGCAGCGAAGGGACACCCTACGAGCAGTACTTC

d_gene: .
v_gene: TRBV5-6
j_gene: TRBJ1-4
abundance: .
CDR3aa: CASSLGGLATNEKLFF
CDR3nt: TGTGCCAGCAGCTTGGGGGGGTTAGCAACTAATGAAAAACTGTTTTTT

d_gene: .
v_gene: TRBV6-5
j_gene: TRBJ2-2
abundance: few
CDR3aa: CASSYSNSPNTGELFF
CDR3nt: TGTGCCAGCAGTTACTCGAACAGCCCGAACACCGGGGAGCTGTTTTTT

d_gene: TRBD1
v_gene: TRBV27
j_gene: TRBJ1-5
abundance: .
CDR3aa: CASSSLGQGNQPQHF
CDR3nt: TGTGCCAGCAGTTCCCTCGGACAGGGCAATCAGCCCCAGCATTTT

d_gene: TRBD1
v_gene: TRBV7-2
j_gene: TRBJ2-7
abundance: .
CDR3aa: CASSTRQGAGYEQYF
CDR3nt: TGTGCCAGCAGCACCCGACAGGGGGCAGGTTACGAGCAGTACTTC

d_gene: .
v_gene: TRBV7-8
j_gene: TRBJ1-1
abundance: .
CDR3aa: CASSPTTGNTEAFF
CDR3nt: TGTGCCAGCAGCCCGACGACTGGGAACACTGAAGCTTTCTTT

d_gene: .
v_gene: TRBV28
j_gene: TRBJ1-4
abundance: .
CDR3aa: CASSLVRAATNEKLFF
CDR3nt: TGTGCCAGCAGTTTAGTCCGCGCAGCAACTAATGAAAAACTGTTTTTT

d_gene: .
v_gene: TRBV5-1
j_gene: TRBJ2-7
abundance: .
CDR3aa: CASSFLGASSYEQYF
CDR3nt: TGCGCCAGCAGCTTCTTGGGGGCTAGCTCCTACGAGCAGTACTTC

d_gene: TRBD1
v_gene: TRBV4-1
j_gene: TRBJ1-5
abundance: .
CDR3aa: CASSQDAGQGIQPQHF
CDR3nt: TGCGCCAGCAGCCAAGATGCGGGACAGGGGATACAGCCCCAGCATTTT

d_gene: .
v_gene: TRBV18
j_gene: TRBJ1-5
abundance: .
CDR3aa: CASSPGHNNQPQHF
CDR3nt: TGTGCCAGCTCACCGGGACACAACAATCAGCCCCAGCATTTT

d_gene: TRBD1
v_gene: TRBV4-2
j_gene: TRBJ2-5
abundance: .
CDR3aa: CASSLGQGSPETQYF
CDR3nt: TGTGCCAGCAGCCTTGGACAGGGGAGCCCAGAGACCCAGTACTTC

d_gene: .
v_gene: TRBV13
j_gene: TRBJ2-7
abundance: .
CDR3aa: CASSLGAEQYF
CDR3nt: TGTGCCAGCAGCTTAGGGGCCGAGCAGTACTTC

d_gene: .
v_gene: TRBV5-6
j_gene: TRBJ1-5
abundance: .
CDR3aa: CASTLGGYSNQPQHF
CDR3nt: TGTGCCAGCACCCTTGGGGGTTATAGCAATCAGCCCCAGCATTTT

d_gene: .
v_gene: TRBV6-2/TRBV6-3
j_gene: TRBJ1-3
abundance: few
CDR3aa: CASSYQGNSGNTIYF
CDR3nt: TGTGCCAGCAGTTATCAGGGCAACTCTGGAAACACCATATATTTT

d_gene: TRBD1
v_gene: TRBV6-5
j_gene: TRBJ1-1
abundance: .
CDR3aa: CASSRGTDTEAFF
CDR3nt: TGTGCCAGCAGCAGAGGGACAGACACTGAAGCTTTCTTT

d_gene: .
v_gene: TRBV30
j_gene: TRBJ1-5
abundance: .
CDR3aa: CAWSVRGKGIVHF
CDR3nt: TGTGCCTGGAGTGTACGAGGGAAGGGAATAGTGCATTTT

d_gene: TRBD2
v_gene: TRBV5-1
j_gene: TRBJ2-3
abundance: .
CDR3aa: CASSLAGGRADTQYF
CDR3nt: TGCGCCAGCAGCTTGGCGGGGGGGCGCGCAGATACGCAGTATTTT

d_gene: .
v_gene: TRBV2
j_gene: TRBJ1-4
abundance: .
CDR3aa: CASRSGGVDEKLFF
CDR3nt: TGTGCCAGCAGGTCGGGAGGGGTCGATGAAAAACTGTTTTTT

d_gene: .
v_gene: TRBV2
j_gene: TRBJ1-2
abundance: .
CDR3aa: CASTDLNSYGYTF
CDR3nt: TGTGCCAGCACTGATTTAAACTCCTATGGCTACACCTTC